This TCR beta chain was retrieved from a study of technical replicates of blood from several donors. Only in-frame clones appear in the TCRdb table, and some are missing; sequencing was by immunoSEQ multiplex PCR. The sample contains around 84,000 clones, roughly 98% of which appear only once. The clonotype comes from a human donor in good health. The source material was T cells isolated from PBMCs.

CDR3: CASSKLTSGSPYEQYF. The DNA of the CDR3 is TGTGCCAGCAGCAAACTGACTAGCGGGAGCCCCTACGAGCAGTACTTC. The V call is TRBV27, the J call TRBJ2-7, with 12 bases lining up with TRBD2. V shed 6 bases and J 2 bases; nucleotides not matched to a gene: 8. The CDR3 totals 16 residues. Germline values: CDR1 MNHEY, CDR2 SMNVEV (reference sequence).